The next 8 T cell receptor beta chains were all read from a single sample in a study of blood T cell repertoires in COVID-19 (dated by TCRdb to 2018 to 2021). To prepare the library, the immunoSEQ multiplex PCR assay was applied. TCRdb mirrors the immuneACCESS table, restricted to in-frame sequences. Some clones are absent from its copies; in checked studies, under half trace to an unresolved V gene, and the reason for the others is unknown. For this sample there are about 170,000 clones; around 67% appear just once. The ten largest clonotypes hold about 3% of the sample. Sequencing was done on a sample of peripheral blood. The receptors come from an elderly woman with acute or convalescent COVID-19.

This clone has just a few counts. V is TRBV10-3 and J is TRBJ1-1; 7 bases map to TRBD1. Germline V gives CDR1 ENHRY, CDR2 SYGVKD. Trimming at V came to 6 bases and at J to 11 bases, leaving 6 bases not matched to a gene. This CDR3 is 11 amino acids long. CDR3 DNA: TGTGCCATCAGGACCACAGGGGTGGCTTTCTTT. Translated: CAIRTTGVAFF.

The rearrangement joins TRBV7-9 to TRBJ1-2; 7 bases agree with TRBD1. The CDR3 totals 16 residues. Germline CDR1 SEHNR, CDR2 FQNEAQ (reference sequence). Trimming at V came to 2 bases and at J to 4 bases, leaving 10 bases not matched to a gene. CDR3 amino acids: CASSLWVGDSPYGYTF. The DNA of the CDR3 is TGTGCCAGCAGCTTATGGGTCGGGGACAGCCCCTATGGCTACACCTTC.

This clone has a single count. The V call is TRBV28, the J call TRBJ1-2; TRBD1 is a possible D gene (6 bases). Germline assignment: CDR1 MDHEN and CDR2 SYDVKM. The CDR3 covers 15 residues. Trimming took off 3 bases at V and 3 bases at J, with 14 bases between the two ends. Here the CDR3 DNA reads TGTGCCAGCAGTTTGGGACCCCCAGGGGACTATGGCTACACCTTC. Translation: CASSLGPPGDYGYTF.

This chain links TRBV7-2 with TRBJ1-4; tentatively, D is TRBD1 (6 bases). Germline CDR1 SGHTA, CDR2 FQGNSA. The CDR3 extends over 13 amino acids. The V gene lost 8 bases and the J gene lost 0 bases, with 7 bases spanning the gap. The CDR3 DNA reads TGTGCCAGCGGACAGTCAACTAATGAAAAACTGTTTTTT. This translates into CASGQSTNEKLFF.

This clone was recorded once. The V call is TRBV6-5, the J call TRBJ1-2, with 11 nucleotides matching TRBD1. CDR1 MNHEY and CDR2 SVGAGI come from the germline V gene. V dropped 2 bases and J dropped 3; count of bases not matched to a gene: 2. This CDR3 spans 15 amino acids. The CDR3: CASSYQDRGHYGYTF. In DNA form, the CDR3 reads TGTGCCAGCAGTTACCAGGACAGGGGGCACTATGGCTACACCTTC.

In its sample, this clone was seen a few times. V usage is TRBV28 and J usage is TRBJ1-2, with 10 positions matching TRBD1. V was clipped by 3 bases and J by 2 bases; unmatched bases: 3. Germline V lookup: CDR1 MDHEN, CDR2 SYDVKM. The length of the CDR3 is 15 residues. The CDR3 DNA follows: TGTGCCAGCAGTTTCTGGACAGGGGGGAACTATGGCTACACCTTC. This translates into CASSFWTGGNYGYTF.

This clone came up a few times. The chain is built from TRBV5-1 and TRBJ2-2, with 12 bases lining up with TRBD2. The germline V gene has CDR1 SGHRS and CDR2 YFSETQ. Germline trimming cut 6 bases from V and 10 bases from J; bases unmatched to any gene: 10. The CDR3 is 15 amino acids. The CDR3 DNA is TGCGCCAGCACTAGACTAGCGGGAGAGCCGGCGGAGCTGTTTTTT. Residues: CASTRLAGEPAELFF.

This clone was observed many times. CDR3 coding DNA: TGTGCCAGCAGCTCCAGCCTACAGGGATCCTACGAGCAGTACTTC. Residues: CASSSSLQGSYEQYF. V and J are TRBV7-2 and TRBJ2-7; a possible D gene is TRBD1 (6 bases). The CDR3 totals 15 residues. Germline values: CDR1 SGHTA, CDR2 FQGNSA. Between the trimmed V and J ends, which lost 4 bases and 1 base, there was a span of 14 bases.